Following are 23 T cell receptor beta chains from one sample sequenced in a study of response to subunit inactivated influenza vaccine. One entry per CDR3 protein results from TCRdb running MiXCR on the RT-PCR reads. In the table there are roughly 780,000 distinct CDR3 sequences, under 20% of which are singletons. This specimen was PBMCs from blood, taken roughly 5 days after vaccination. The source is a man aged 50-60 years who received an inactivated influenza vaccine.

This clonotype was detected many times. V gene TRBV5-1 combines with J gene TRBJ1-4; a weak D match, TRBD1 (5 bases). The CDR3 runs to 15 residues. Trimming cost V 4 bases and J 0 bases, with 10 bases left between them. Germline-derived CDR1 and CDR2 are SGHRS and YFSETQ. CDR3 protein: CASSPGSATNEKLFF. The DNA for the CDR3 is TGCGCCAGCAGCCCAGGGTCCGCAACTAATGAAAAACTGTTTTTT. The whole variable domain, filled in from reference TRBV5-1 and TRBJ1-4, reads KAGVTQTPRYLIKTRGQQVTLSCSPISGHRSVSWYQQTPGQGLQFLFEYFSETQRNKGNFPGRFSGRQFSNSRSEMNVSTLELGDSALYLCASSPGSATNEKLFFGSGTQLSVL.

V gene TRBV11-1 combines with J gene TRBJ2-3; 8 nucleotides align to TRBD2. Trimming removed 1 base from V and 2 bases from J; junction bases left unmatched: 11. This CDR3 contains 18 residues. Germline values: CDR1 SGHAT, CDR2 FQDESV (reference sequence). In DNA, the CDR3 is TGTGCCAGCAGCTTAGAGCGCGGGAGGCAACTAGTCACAGATACGCAGTATTTT. Amino acids: CASSLERGRQLVTDTQYF.

This clonotype was counted only a few times. This sequence joins TRBV30 and TRBJ2-7, with no clear D. This CDR3 spans 12 amino acids. V gave up 0 bases and J gave up 4 bases, with 7 bases separating them. The V gene's germline CDR1 is GTSNPN and CDR2 SVGIG (reference sequence). The CDR3 loop reads CAWSVLYYEQYF. The CDR3 DNA sequence: TGTGCCTGGAGTGTATTATATTACGAGCAGTACTTC.

Ten or more counts support this clonotype. The gene calls are TRBV21-1 and TRBJ1-3. TRBV21-1 is an annotated pseudogene. The CDR3 runs 15 residues. The CDR3 spells CASSNFLTSGNTIYF. The CDR3 DNA reads as TGTGCCAGCAGCAATTTCTTAACCTCTGGAAACACCATATATTTT.

The rearrangement links TRBV20-1 to TRBJ2-7; no firm D call. Deletions cut 5 bases from V and 2 bases from J, with 13 bases between. Germline CDR1 reads DFQATT; CDR2 reads SNEGSKA (reference sequence). The CDR3 sequence is 13 residues long. The CDR3 sequence is CSAYTDSAYEQYF. CDR3 DNA: TGCAGTGCTTACACGGATTCCGCCTACGAGCAGTACTTC.

This clonotype was seen a handful of times. The chain links TRBV5-1 to TRBJ2-2; D might be TRBD1 (5 bases). The CDR3 has 15 residues. Germline loops: CDR1 SGHRS, CDR2 YFSETQ. Trimming took 6 bases from V and 3 from J, leaving 15 bases between them. As DNA, the CDR3 is TGCGCCAGCAAAAGTGGAGACAGCTACACCGGGGAGCTGTTTTTT. Translation gives CASKSGDSYTGELFF.

This clonotype was seen a few times. V gene TRBV12-3 or TRBV12-4 combines with J gene TRBJ2-2; D not resolved. V was trimmed by 8 bases and J by 2 bases, leaving 12 bases between them. The CDR3 sequence is 14 residues long. CDR3 DNA sequence: TGTGCCAGCCGGTGGGCAGATAACACCGGGGAGCTGTTTTTT. It is translated as CASRWADNTGELFF.

The CDR3: CASSLNDWGRATEAFF. For the CDR3, the DNA is TGTGCCAGCAGTTTAAATGATTGGGGCAGGGCCACTGAAGCTTTCTTT. The rearrangement joins TRBV12-3 or TRBV12-4 to TRBJ1-1; a possible D gene is TRBD1 (5 bases). V lost 2 bases and J 4 bases, leaving 17 bases between the germline ends. The CDR3 is 16 residues long.

The rearrangement uses TRBV18 and TRBJ2-2, with 9 bases aligning to TRBD1. Germline V gene sequence: CDR1 KGHSH, CDR2 LQKENI. The CDR3 runs to 16 residues. Germline trimming cut 3 bases from V and 6 bases from J; bases unmatched to any gene: 8. In DNA, the CDR3 is TGTGCCAGCTCACCTCCTCGACAGGGGGGCGCCGGGGAGCTGTTTTTT. Translating it yields CASSPPRQGGAGELFF.

V gene TRBV4-3 combines with J gene TRBJ2-3, with 10 bases that match TRBD2. The V and J ends lost 3 bases and 0 bases, in that order; junction bases with no gene match: 3. Germline V lookup: CDR1 LGHNA, CDR2 YSLEER. The CDR3 consists of 16 residues. The CDR3 protein is CASSQRAGGSTDTQYF. The CDR3 DNA reads TGCGCCAGCAGCCAGAGAGCGGGGGGGAGCACAGATACGCAGTATTTT.

V is TRBV5-5 and J is TRBJ1-5; D not resolved. Trimming stripped 0 bases from V and 6 bases from J, with 13 bases between. This CDR3 is 15 amino acids long. The germline gives CDR1 SGHKS, CDR2 YYEKEE (reference sequence). DNA for the CDR3: TGTGCCAGCAGCTTGGGGTGGGGAGAAGGTCAGCCCCAGCATTTT. Amino acid sequence: CASSLGWGEGQPQHF.

Concerning this clonotype itself: Given a much more abundant clone one base away, this may be a read error. This chain links TRBV5-1 with TRBJ1-2; D may be TRBD1 (5 bases). This CDR3 contains 14 residues. Germline V gene data show CDR1 as SGHRS and CDR2 as YFSETQ. The CDR3 protein is CASTLSVGGRGYTF. The CDR3 nucleotides are TGCGCCAGCACCTTGTCCGTCGGGGGACGGGGCTACACCTTC. Full variable domain (outside the CDR3, taken from reference TRBV5-1 and TRBJ1-2): KAGVTQTPRYLIKTRGQQVTLSCSPISGHRSVSWYQQTPGQGLQFLFEYFSETQRNKGNFPGRFSGRQFSNSRSEMNVSTLELGDSALYLCASTLSVGGRGYTFGSGTRLTVV.

This clonotype was counted ten times or more. This sequence joins TRBV29-1 and TRBJ2-6; unclear D gene. Germline V gene sequence: CDR1 SQVTM, CDR2 ANQGSEA. V dropped 3 bases and J dropped 0 bases, with 6 bases sitting between them. This CDR3 has 14 amino acids. In DNA, the CDR3 is TGCAGCGTTGACGGTAGCTCTGGGGCCAACGTCCTGACTTTC. Amino acid sequence: CSVDGSSGANVLTF.

The rearrangement joins TRBV3-1 to TRBJ1-1; 8 nucleotides match TRBD1. Germline trimming cut 7 bases from V and 6 bases from J; bases unmatched to any gene: 7. The CDR3 is 13 amino acids. Germline loops: CDR1 LGHDT, CDR2 YNNKEL (reference sequence). The CDR3 protein is CASKQGDNAEAFF. Written as DNA, the CDR3 is TGTGCCAGCAAACAGGGGGATAACGCTGAAGCTTTCTTT.

There are many counts of this clonotype. The rearrangement links TRBV20-1 to TRBJ1-2, with a possible D match to TRBD1 (6 bases). V lost 0 bases, J lost 7 bases, and 9 bases lay in between. The CDR3 is 12 amino acids. CDR1 and CDR2 (germline): DFQATT, SNEGSKA (reference sequence). The DNA for the CDR3 is TGCAGTGCTAGAGAGGGGGGCTCTGGCTACACCTTC. This gives the protein CSAREGGSGYTF.

This clonotype came up a few times. The rearrangement joins TRBV29-1 to TRBJ1-5; D not certain. Germline V lookup: CDR1 SQVTM, CDR2 ANQGSEA. The ends were cut back, 4 bases at V and 4 bases at J, with 8 bases in the middle. This CDR3 is built from 12 residues. CDR3 region: CSVGQLNQPQHF. In DNA form, the CDR3 reads TGCAGCGTTGGCCAGCTAAATCAGCCCCAGCATTTT. The full variable domain, completed using reference TRBV29-1 and TRBJ1-5, is SAVISQKPSRDICQRGTSLTIQCQVDSQVTMMFWYRQQPGQSLTLIATANQGSEATYESGFVIDKFPISRPNLTFSTLTVSNMSPEDSSIYLCSVGQLNQPQHFGDGTRLSIL.

This clonotype was picked up many times. The chain recombines TRBV12-3 or TRBV12-4 with TRBJ1-1; TRBD1 agrees at 7 bases. This CDR3 region has 12 residues. The V segment lost 4 bases and the J segment 7 bases; nucleotides outside the gene matches: 3. The CDR3 nucleotides are TGTGCCAGCAGTTGGGCAGGGGGTGAAGCTTTCTTT. Protein sequence: CASSWAGGEAFF.

The sample holds many counts of this clonotype. The chain links TRBV11-2 to TRBJ2-1; 10 positions agree with TRBD2. The CDR3 consists of 14 residues. The V and J ends lost 8 bases and 6 bases, in that order; junction bases with no gene match: 7. CDR1 and CDR2 from the germline V gene are SGHAT and FQNNGV. The CDR3 region has the DNA TGTGCCAGCCGGGAACTAGCGGGAAGCAATGAGCAGTTCTTC. It encodes CASRELAGSNEQFF.

This clonotype was counted only a few times. V gene TRBV7-8 combines with J gene TRBJ2-3; 7 bases agree with TRBD1. This CDR3 spans 18 amino acids. Germline V lookup: CDR1 SGHVS, CDR2 FQNEAQ. V lost 1 base to trimming and J lost 2 bases; unmatched junction nucleotides: 12. The CDR3 here is CASSLGVGQSALTDTQYF. CDR3 DNA sequence: TGTGCCAGCAGCTTAGGGGTGGGACAGTCGGCCCTCACAGATACGCAGTATTTT.

The gene calls are TRBV10-3 and TRBJ2-3; 15 nucleotides match TRBD2. Germline CDR1 is ENHRY and CDR2 is SYGVKD. The junction had 4 bases not matched to a gene; V was cut back by 0 bases and J by 0 bases. This CDR3 is 19 amino acids long. As DNA, the CDR3 is TGTGCCATCAGTGAGTCTCGGACTAGCGGGGGGGCTAGCACAGATACGCAGTATTTT. Translating it yields CAISESRTSGGASTDTQYF.

This clonotype was seen just once. This chain connects TRBV20-1 to TRBJ2-3; D remains ambiguous. V lost 3 bases and J lost 1, with 14 bases in between. This CDR3 contains 15 residues. Germline-derived CDR1 and CDR2 are DFQATT and SNEGSKA (reference sequence). The CDR3 nucleotides read TGCAGTGCTAGGATCAGAGACACTGGCACAGATACGCAGTATTTT. Protein sequence: CSARIRDTGTDTQYF.

This clonotype was detected ten times or more. The J gene is TRBJ2-5, the V gene TRBV5-1; the match to TRBD2 covers 11 bases. From germline, CDR1 is SGHRS and CDR2 YFSETQ. The length of the CDR3 is 18 residues. V was clipped by 0 bases and J by 4 bases; unmatched bases: 11. Written as DNA, the CDR3 is TGCGCCAGCAGCTTGGGACAGCTAGCGGGAGGACAGGGAGAGACCCAGTACTTC. Its translation: CASSLGQLAGGQGETQYF.

This chain uses TRBV20-1 with TRBJ2-3; 7 nucleotides line up with TRBD2. Unmatched junction bases numbered 8, after V lost 3 bases and J lost 2 bases. There are 15 residues in the CDR3. Germline V lookup: CDR1 DFQATT, CDR2 SNEGSKA (reference sequence). The DNA for the CDR3 is TGCAGTGCTAGTCTTGAGCGGGGCTACACAGATACGCAGTATTTT. Its translation is CSASLERGYTDTQYF.